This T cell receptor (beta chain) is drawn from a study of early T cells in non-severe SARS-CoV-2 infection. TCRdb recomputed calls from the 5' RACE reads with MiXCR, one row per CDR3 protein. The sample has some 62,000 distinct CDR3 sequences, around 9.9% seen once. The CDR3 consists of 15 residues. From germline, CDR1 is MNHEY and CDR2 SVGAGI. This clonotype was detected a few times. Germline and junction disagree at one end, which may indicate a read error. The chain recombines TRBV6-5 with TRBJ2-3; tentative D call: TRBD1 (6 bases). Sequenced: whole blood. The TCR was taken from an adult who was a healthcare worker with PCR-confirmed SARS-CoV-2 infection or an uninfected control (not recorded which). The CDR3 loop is CASSYYARDTDTQFF. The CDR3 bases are TGTGCCAGCAGTTACTATGCCAGGGACACAGATACGCAGTTTTTT.